This T cell receptor beta chain was obtained from a study of graft-versus-host responses after intestinal transplantation. Germline CDR1 and CDR2: MNHNS and SASEGT. This CDR3 is built from 14 residues. The V and J ends lost 1 base and 3 bases respectively, with 10 bases between them. The assay was immunoSEQ multiplex PCR, and TCRdb's table has in-frame clones only and misses some. The data hold about 90,000 clones, with roughly 93% observed a single time. Overall study findings and caveats: Early post-transplant declines in HvG were associated with peak levels of circulating GvH clones. Allografts from individuals with graft-donor T cell macrochimerism displayed high graft-versus-host to host-versus-graft clonal ratios. GvH clones were identified in recipient marrow, with some first appearing in ileum or blood.

To note about this clone: What it binds is unknown.

The clonotype originates from a human donor who was the organ donor for an intestinal transplant. This rearrangement joins TRBV6-1 to TRBJ2-7, with a weak D call TRBD2 (7 bases). This material consisted of unstimulated CD8+ T cells sorted from spleen or lymph node cells, taken before transplant. CDR3 in DNA: TGTGCCAGCAGTGAAGTCGGGGGGCGCTACGAGCAGTACTTC. Amino acid sequence: CASSEVGGRYEQYF.